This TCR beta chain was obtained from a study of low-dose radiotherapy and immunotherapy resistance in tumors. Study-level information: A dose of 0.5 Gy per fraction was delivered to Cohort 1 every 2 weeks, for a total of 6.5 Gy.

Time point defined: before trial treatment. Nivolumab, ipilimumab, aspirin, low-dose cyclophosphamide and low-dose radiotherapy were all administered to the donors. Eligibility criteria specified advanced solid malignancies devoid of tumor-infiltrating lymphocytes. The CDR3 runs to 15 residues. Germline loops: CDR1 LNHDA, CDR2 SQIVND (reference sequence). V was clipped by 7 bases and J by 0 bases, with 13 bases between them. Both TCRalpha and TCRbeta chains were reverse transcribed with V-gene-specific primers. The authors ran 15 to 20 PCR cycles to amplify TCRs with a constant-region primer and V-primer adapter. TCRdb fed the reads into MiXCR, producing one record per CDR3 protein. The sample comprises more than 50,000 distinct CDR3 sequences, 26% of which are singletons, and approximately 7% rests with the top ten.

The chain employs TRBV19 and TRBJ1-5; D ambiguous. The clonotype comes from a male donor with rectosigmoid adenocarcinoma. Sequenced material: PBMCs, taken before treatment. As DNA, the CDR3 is TGTGCCAGTACCGAGACAAGTTATAGCAATCAGCCCCAGCATTTT. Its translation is CASTETSYSNQPQHF.